This TCR beta chain was sequenced in a study of T-cell memory formation after mild COVID-19. Study-wide context: Largely donor-specific sequence clusters came from two donors.

Whole-study results and caveats: Some clones that responded were present in memory (sampled pre-infection), which suggests cross-reactive memory joined. Clones contracting over day 15 to 85 were CD4/CD8 balanced, with later expanders leaning CD4+.

Employing constant-segment primers, 5'RACE generated TCR alpha and TCR beta cDNA libraries bearing sample barcodes and UMIs. Each CDR3 protein is one row after TCRdb ran MiXCR on the 5' RACE reads. The table includes fewer than 250,000 distinct CDR3 sequences, roughly 15% detected once. Trimming took 5 bases from V and 5 from J; bases not matched to a gene: 7. CDR1 and CDR2 from the germline V gene are SGHDT and YYEEEE. The CDR3 extends over 14 amino acids. Note on this clonotype: The antigen is unknown.

This receptor was obtained from an adult woman who had mild COVID-19 (a few samples of this study predate the infection). Cell type and time point are not known. What was sequenced was PBMCs or a T cell subset sorted from them (not recorded which). The rearrangement joins TRBV5-6 to TRBJ2-3, with 8 bases fitting TRBD2. The CDR3 DNA reads TGTGCCAGCAGGAAGGCGGGAGGTGTAGATACGCAGTATTTT. This codes for CASRKAGGVDTQYF.